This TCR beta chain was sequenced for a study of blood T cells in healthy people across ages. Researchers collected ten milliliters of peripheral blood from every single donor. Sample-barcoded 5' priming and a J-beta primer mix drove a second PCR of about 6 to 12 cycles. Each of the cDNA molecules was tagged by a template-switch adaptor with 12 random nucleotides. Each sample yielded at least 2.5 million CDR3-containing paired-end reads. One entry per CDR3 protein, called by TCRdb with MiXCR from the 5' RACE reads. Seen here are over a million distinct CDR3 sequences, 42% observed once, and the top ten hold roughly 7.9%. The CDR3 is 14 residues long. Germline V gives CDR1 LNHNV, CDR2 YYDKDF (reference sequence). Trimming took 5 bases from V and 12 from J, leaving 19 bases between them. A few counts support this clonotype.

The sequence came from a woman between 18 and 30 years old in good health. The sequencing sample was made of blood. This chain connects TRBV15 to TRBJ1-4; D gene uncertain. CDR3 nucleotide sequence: TGTGCCACCAGCGGATACCGGGCCACTTGGGAACTGTTTTTT. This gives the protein CATSGYRATWELFF.